A single sample is the source of the 4 T cell receptor beta chains below, sequenced in a study of OX40 agonist ivuxolimab in advanced cancers. TCRdb keeps only in-frame clones here, not all; method: immunoSEQ multiplex PCR. Here the sample spans tens of thousands of clones, 80% to 90% being singletons. Sequencing used CD4+ or CD8+ T cells sorted from blood, obtained in a trial of the OX40 agonist ivuxolimab. The source of these receptors is an adult with an advanced solid tumor such as melanoma, head and neck, liver or kidney cancer.

The rearrangement links TRBV20-1 to TRBJ2-5, with D unresolved. V gave up 3 bases and J gave up 3 bases, with 5 bases separating them. From germline, CDR1 is DFQATT and CDR2 SNEGSKA (reference sequence). The CDR3 length is 11 residues. The CDR3 reads CSASIEETQYF. The CDR3 DNA sequence: TGCAGTGCTAGCATAGAAGAGACCCAGTACTTC.

In its sample, this clone was seen once. The V call is TRBV4-1, the J call TRBJ1-2; the D is unclear. The CDR3 runs to 14 residues. V was cut by 0 bases and J by 5 bases, with 10 bases left in between. Germline CDR1 is MGHRA and CDR2 is YSYEKL. For the CDR3, the DNA is TGCGCCAGCAGCCAAGAGTCCAGGATATATGGCTACACCTTC. As protein: CASSQESRIYGYTF.

V and J are TRBV5-1 and TRBJ2-3; D not certain. Germline CDR1 and CDR2: SGHRS and YFSETQ. The CDR3 is 15 amino acids. V was trimmed by 4 bases and J by 0 bases, leaving 12 bases between them. The CDR3 bases are TGCGCCAGCAGCCCAGAGTGGCTAAGCACAGATACGCAGTATTTT. Protein: CASSPEWLSTDTQYF.

The CDR3 DNA reads as TGTGCCAGCAGGAAGGACAGGCGAGGGGACTATGGCTACACCTTC. It specifies CASRKDRRGDYGYTF. This chain links TRBV6-6 with TRBJ1-2, with TRBD1 matching 7 bases. V dropped 6 bases and J dropped 3; count of bases not matched to a gene: 10. Germline-derived CDR1 and CDR2 are MNHNY and SVGAGI (reference sequence). The length of the CDR3 is 15 residues.